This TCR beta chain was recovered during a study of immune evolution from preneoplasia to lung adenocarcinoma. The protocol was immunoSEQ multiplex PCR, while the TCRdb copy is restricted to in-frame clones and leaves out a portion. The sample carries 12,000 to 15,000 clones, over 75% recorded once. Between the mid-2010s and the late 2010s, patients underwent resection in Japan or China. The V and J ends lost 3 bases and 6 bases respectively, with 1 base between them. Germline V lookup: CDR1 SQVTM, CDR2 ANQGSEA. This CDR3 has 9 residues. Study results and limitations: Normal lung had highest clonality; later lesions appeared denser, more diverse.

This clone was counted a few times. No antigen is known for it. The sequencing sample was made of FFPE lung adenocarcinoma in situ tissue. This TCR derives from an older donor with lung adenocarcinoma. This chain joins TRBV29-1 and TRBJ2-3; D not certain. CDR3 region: CSVEDTQYF. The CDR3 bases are TGCAGCGTTGAGGATACGCAGTATTTT.